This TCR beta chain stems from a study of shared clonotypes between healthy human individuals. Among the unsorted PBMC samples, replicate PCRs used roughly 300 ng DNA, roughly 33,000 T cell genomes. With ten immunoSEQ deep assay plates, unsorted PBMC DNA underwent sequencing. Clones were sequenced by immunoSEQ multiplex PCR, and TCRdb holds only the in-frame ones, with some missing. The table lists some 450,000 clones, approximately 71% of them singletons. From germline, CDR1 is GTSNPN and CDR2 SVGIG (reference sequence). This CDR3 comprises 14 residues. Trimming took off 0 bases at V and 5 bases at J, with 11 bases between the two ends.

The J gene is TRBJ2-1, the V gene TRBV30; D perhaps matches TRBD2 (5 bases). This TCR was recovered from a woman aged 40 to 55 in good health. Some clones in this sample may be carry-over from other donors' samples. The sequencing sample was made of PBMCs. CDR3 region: CAWSVRRGDNEQFF. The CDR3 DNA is TGTGCCTGGAGTGTACGTCGGGGAGACAATGAGCAGTTCTTC.